The TCR beta chain described here comes from a study of blood T cells in healthy people across ages. A second PCR, run for about 6 to 11 cycles, used a sample-barcoded 5' primer plus a J-beta primer mix. TCRdb called the 5' RACE reads again in MiXCR, with one record for every CDR3 protein. The table lists 1,800,000 or so distinct CDR3 sequences, 39% of them singletons, with 23% in the top ten. Germline CDR1 reads SGHAT; CDR2 reads FQNNGV. The CDR3 is 16 amino acids. V was trimmed by 2 bases and J by 8 bases, leaving 16 bases between them. The receptor's source is a human donor in good health. The V and J genes are TRBV11-2 and TRBJ1-6; D is undetermined. Sequencing was done on a sample of blood. CDR3: CASSLTTTLVDSPLHF. The CDR3 nucleotides are TGTGCCAGCAGCTTAACAACGACACTCGTGGATTCACCCCTCCACTTT. Filled out from reference TRBV11-2 and TRBJ1-6, the complete variable domain reads EAGVAQSPRYKIIEKRQSVAFWCNPISGHATLYWYQQILGQGPKLLIQFQNNGVVDDSQLPKDRFSAERLKGVDSTLKIQPAKLEDSAVYLCASSLTTTLVDSPLHFGNGTRLTVT.